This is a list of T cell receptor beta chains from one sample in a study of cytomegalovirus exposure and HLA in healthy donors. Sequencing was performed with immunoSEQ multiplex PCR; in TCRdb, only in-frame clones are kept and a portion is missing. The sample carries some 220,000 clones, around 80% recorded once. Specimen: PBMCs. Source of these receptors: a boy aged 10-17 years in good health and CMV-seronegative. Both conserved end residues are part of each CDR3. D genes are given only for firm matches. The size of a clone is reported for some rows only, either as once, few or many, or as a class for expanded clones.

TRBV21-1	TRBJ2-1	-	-	CASSKGNRQGRSSYNEQFF	TGTGCCAGCAGCAAAGGTAACCGACAGGGTCGGAGCTCCTACAATGAGCAGTTCTTC
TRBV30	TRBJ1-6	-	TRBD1	CAWSVVRQGGSPLHF	TGTGCCTGGAGTGTAGTCCGACAGGGCGGTTCACCCCTCCACTTT
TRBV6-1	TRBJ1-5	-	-	CASNYGQSYQPQHF	TGTGCCAGCAATTACGGACAGAGTTATCAGCCCCAGCATTTT
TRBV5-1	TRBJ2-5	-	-	CASSSPRQSQETQYF	TGCGCCAGCAGCTCTCCCAGACAGAGTCAAGAGACCCAGTACTTC
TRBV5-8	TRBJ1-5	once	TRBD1	CASSPRTGGQPQHF	TGTGCCAGCAGCCCGAGGACAGGGGGTCAGCCCCAGCATTTT
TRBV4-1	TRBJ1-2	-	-	CASSQVGRLDYGYTF	TGCGCCAGCAGCCAAGTAGGCAGGCTGGACTATGGCTACACCTTC
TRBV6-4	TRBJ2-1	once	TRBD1	CASSADRAAYNEQFF	TGTGCCAGCAGTGCGGACAGGGCTGCCTACAATGAGCAGTTCTTC
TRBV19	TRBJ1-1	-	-	CASSPARGRGLKGAFF	TGTGCCAGTAGTCCTGCTAGGGGGAGAGGCTTGAAAGGAGCTTTCTTT
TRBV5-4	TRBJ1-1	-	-	CASTSLGGELDAFF	TGTGCCAGCACCTCCCTCGGGGGGGAGTTGGATGCTTTCTTT
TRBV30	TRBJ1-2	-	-	CAWNRPVQAFTAYGYTF	TGTGCCTGGAACCGGCCGGTCCAGGCCTTTACTGCTTATGGCTACACCTTC
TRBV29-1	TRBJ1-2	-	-	CSVEPGYNYGYTF	TGCAGCGTTGAGCCAGGGTATAACTATGGCTACACCTTC
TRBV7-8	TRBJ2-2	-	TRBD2	CASSLRGGNTGELFF	TGTGCCAGCAGCTTGCGGGGGGGTAACACCGGGGAGCTGTTTTTT
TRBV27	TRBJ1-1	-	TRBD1	CASSLNRGSTEAFF	TGTGCCAGCAGTTTAAACAGGGGTTCCACTGAAGCTTTCTTT
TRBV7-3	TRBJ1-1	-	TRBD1	CASSLILGTGTIF	TGTGCCAGCAGCTTAATTCTCGGGACAGGGACCATCTTT
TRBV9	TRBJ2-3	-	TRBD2	CASSPWTSGGEDTQYF	TGTGCCAGCAGCCCTTGGACTAGCGGGGGCGAAGATACGCAGTATTTT
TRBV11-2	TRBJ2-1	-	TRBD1	CASSFIRSGTGGNEQFF	TGTGCCAGCAGCTTTATACGATCCGGGACAGGGGGCAATGAGCAGTTCTTC
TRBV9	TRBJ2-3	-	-	CASSVEDSASTDTQYF	TGTGCCAGCAGCGTAGAGGATAGCGCCAGCACAGATACGCAGTATTTT
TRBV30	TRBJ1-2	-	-	CAWSGRYGYTF	TGTGCCTGGAGTGGGAGGTATGGCTACACCTTC
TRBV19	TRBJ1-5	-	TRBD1	CASSGGTGGQPQHF	TGTGCCAGTAGTGGCGGGACAGGGGGGCAGCCCCAGCATTTT
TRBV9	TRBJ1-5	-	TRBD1	CASSRQGYSNQPQHF	TGTGCCAGCAGCCGACAGGGGTATAGCAATCAGCCCCAGCATTTT
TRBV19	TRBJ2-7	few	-	CASSSAGHGSYEQYF	TGTGCCAGTAGTTCAGCCGGACATGGCTCCTACGAGCAGTACTTC
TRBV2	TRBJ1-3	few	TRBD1	CASSVLGQGFSGNTIYF	TGTGCCAGCAGTGTCCTAGGACAGGGGTTCTCTGGAAACACCATATATTTT